The 9 T cell receptor beta chains presented below share a single source sample, sequenced in a study of cytomegalovirus exposure and HLA in healthy donors. PCR was performed using 60 Vbeta and 13 Jbeta primers. The method was immunoSEQ multiplex PCR; TCRdb's version includes in-frame clones alone and lacks a portion of them. The sample lists about 110,000 clones, less than 70% seen once, with 2% to 2.5% in the top ten. The specimen sequenced was PBMCs. The receptors here all came from a woman aged 25-40 years in good health and CMV-seronegative.

This clone appeared a few times. The chain uses TRBV12-5 and TRBJ2-7; 10 nucleotides line up with TRBD2. CDR1 LGHNT and CDR2 FRNRAP come from the germline V gene. The length of the CDR3 is 17 residues. V lost 0 bases, J lost 2 bases, and 7 bases stayed unmatched. Here the CDR3 reads CASGLVSTSGTTYEQYF. Written as DNA, the CDR3 is TGTGCTAGTGGTTTGGTTTCCACTAGCGGGACTACCTACGAGCAGTACTTC.

This rearrangement joins TRBV7-9 to TRBJ2-3; 7 nucleotides agree with TRBD1. Germline V gene data show CDR1 as SEHNR and CDR2 as FQNEAQ (reference sequence). The CDR3 contains 14 residues. V lost 5 bases and J lost 1; bases outside the gene matches: 3. CDR3 in DNA: TGTGCCAGCAGCGTGACAGGGCGCACAGATACGCAGTATTTT. Amino acids: CASSVTGRTDTQYF.

This clone was counted a few times. The chain has TRBV5-1 and TRBJ2-5; 11 bases agree with TRBD2. Germline CDR1 and CDR2: SGHRS and YFSETQ. The CDR3 is made up of 16 amino acids. Unmatched junction bases numbered 7, after V lost 4 bases and J lost 2 bases. The CDR3 DNA follows: TGCGCCAGCAGCATGGGGACTAGCGGACGGCAAGAGACCCAGTACTTC. Amino acid sequence: CASSMGTSGRQETQYF.

The chain carries TRBV28 and TRBJ1-1; no clear D. CDR3 size: 14 residues. Germline V gene data show CDR1 as MDHEN and CDR2 as SYDVKM. Trimming removed 2 bases at V and 1 base at J, with 8 bases between. The DNA for the CDR3 is TGTGCCAGCAGTTTACCGACTGAGAACACTGAAGCTTTCTTT. Encoded protein: CASSLPTENTEAFF.

Concerning this clone itself: The sample contains more than one DNA sequence encoding this CDR3. This chain uses TRBV25-1 with TRBJ2-1; maybe TRBD2 (6 bases). The CDR3 contains 14 residues. V was shortened by 5 bases and J by 3 bases, with 11 bases between the two germline ends. CDR1 MGHDK and CDR2 SYGVNS come from the germline V gene. The CDR3 spells CASSWGTYYNEQFF. CDR3 nucleotide sequence: TGTGCCAGCAGTTGGGGGACTTACTACAATGAGCAGTTCTTC.

The CDR3 nucleotides are TGTGCCAGCAGCCAAGTGAGACTGCAGTCCAGGGGCTATGGCTACACCTTC. It encodes CASSQVRLQSRGYGYTF. This chain uses TRBV14 with TRBJ1-2, with TRBD1 as a possible D gene (6 bases). Germline-derived CDR1 and CDR2 are SGHDN and FVKESK. The CDR3 covers 17 residues. Trimming removed 1 base from V and 4 bases from J, with 19 bases in between.

The chain recombines TRBV19 with TRBJ1-2, with a tentative D call TRBD1 (6 bases). This CDR3 has 16 amino acids. Germline values: CDR1 LNHDA, CDR2 SQIVND (reference sequence). The V and J ends lost 6 bases and 2 bases respectively, with 19 bases between them. This CDR3 reads CASRPLRDIGNYGYTF. The DNA of the CDR3 is TGTGCCAGTAGGCCCCTGAGGGACATCGGGAACTATGGCTACACCTTC.

The chain links TRBV18 to TRBJ2-3; TRBD2 agrees at 8 bases. Germline V gene lookup returns CDR1 KGHSH and CDR2 LQKENI. V shed 4 bases, J shed 1 base, and the junction held 4 bases outside the gene matches. The CDR3 sequence is 15 residues long. This CDR3 reads CASSRGRQGTDTQYF. CDR3 in DNA: TGTGCCAGCTCACGCGGGAGGCAGGGCACAGATACGCAGTATTTT.

This clone was detected only once. V gene TRBV7-9 combines with J gene TRBJ2-1; 8 positions agree with TRBD2. The CDR3 loop spans 16 amino acids. Trimming cost V 4 bases and J 4 bases; bases outside gene matches: 9. Germline V gene sequence: CDR1 SEHNR, CDR2 FQNEAQ (reference sequence). CDR3 in DNA: TGTGCCAGCAGCTCGATAGCGGGGATAAAATACAATGAGCAGTTCTTC. Translation: CASSSIAGIKYNEQFF.